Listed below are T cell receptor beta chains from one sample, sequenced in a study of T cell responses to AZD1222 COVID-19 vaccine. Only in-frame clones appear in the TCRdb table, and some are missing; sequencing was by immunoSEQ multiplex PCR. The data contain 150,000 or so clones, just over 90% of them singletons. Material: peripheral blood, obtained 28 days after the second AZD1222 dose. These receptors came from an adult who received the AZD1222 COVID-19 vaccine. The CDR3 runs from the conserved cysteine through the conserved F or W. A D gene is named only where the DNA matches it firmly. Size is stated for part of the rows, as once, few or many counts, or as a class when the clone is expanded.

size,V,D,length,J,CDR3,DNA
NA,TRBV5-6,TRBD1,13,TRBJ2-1,CASSSGQGELFFF,TGTGCCAGCAGCTCCGGACAGGGGGAGTTGTTTTTCTTC
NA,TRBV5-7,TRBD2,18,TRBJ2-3,CARSGLAGGWIGTDTQYF,TGTGCCAGATCGGGACTAGCGGGGGGATGGATCGGCACAGATACGCAGTATTTT
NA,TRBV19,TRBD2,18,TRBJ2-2,CASSTYPPGLGLTGELFF,TGTGCCAGTAGTACCTATCCTCCGGGACTAGGCCTAACCGGGGAGCTGTTTTTT
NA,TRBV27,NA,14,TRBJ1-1,CASSSVRRGAEAFF,TGTGCCAGCAGTTCCGTTAGGAGGGGGGCTGAAGCTTTCTTT
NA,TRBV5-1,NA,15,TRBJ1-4,CASSGGSGRPEKLFF,TGCGCCAGCAGCGGGGGTTCGGGACGGCCTGAAAAACTGTTTTTT
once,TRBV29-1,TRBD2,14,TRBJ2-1,CSVVTSGGFNEQFF,TGCAGCGTTGTCACTAGCGGGGGGTTTAATGAGCAGTTCTTC
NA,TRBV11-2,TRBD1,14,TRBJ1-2,CASRATGAVHGYTF,TGTGCCAGCAGAGCCACAGGGGCGGTCCATGGCTACACCTTC
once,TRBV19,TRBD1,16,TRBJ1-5,CASSARTGGSRQPQHF,TGTGCCAGTAGCGCCCGGACAGGGGGTTCCAGGCAGCCCCAGCATTTT
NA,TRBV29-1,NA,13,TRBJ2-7,CSVEGRAYTEQYF,TGCAGCGTTGAAGGCAGGGCGTATACAGAGCAGTACTTC
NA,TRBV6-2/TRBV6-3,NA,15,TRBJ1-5,CASSWGSDSNQPQHF,TGTGCCAGCAGTTGGGGGTCGGATAGCAATCAGCCCCAGCATTTT
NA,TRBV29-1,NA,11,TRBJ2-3,CSGSSTDTQYF,TGCAGCGGCTCTAGCACAGATACGCAGTATTTT
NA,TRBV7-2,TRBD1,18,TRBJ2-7,CASSLISVGQGSSYEQYF,TGTGCCAGCAGCTTAATTTCCGTGGGACAGGGCTCGTCCTACGAGCAGTACTTC
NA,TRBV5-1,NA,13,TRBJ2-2,CASSDKNTGELFF,TGCGCCAGCAGCGACAAGAACACCGGGGAGCTGTTTTTT
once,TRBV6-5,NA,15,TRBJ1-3,CASSRQTTSGNTIYF,TGTGCCAGCAGTCGACAAACTACCTCTGGAAACACCATATATTTT
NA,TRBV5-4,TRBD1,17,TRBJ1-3,CASSLGSGTGGRNTIYF,TGTGCCAGCAGTTTGGGTTCCGGGACAGGGGGCCGAAACACCATATATTTT
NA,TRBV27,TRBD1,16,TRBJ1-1,CASSLGGTGFYTEAFF,TGTGCCAGCAGTTTAGGCGGGACAGGGTTTTACACTGAAGCTTTCTTT
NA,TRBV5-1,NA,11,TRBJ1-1,CASRGPTEAFF,TGCGCCAGCAGAGGCCCTACTGAAGCTTTCTTT
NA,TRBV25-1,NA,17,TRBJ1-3,CASSEFGGGSSGNTIYF,TGTGCCAGCAGTGAATTTGGGGGCGGTAGCTCTGGAAACACCATATATTTT
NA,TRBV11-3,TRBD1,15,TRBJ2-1,CASSPGTGEDNEQFF,TGTGCCAGCAGCCCCGGGACAGGGGAAGACAATGAGCAGTTCTTC
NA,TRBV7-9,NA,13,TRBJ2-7,CASSRDWAHEQYF,TGTGCCAGCAGCCGGGACTGGGCTCACGAGCAGTACTTC
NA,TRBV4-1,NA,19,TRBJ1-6,CASSPDDTPLSSYNSPLHF,TGCGCCAGCAGCCCAGACGACACCCCTCTGAGCTCCTATAATTCACCCCTCCACTTT
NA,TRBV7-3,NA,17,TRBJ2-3,CASSLRAGAGNTDTQYF,TGTGCCAGCAGCTTACGGGCGGGGGCAGGGAACACAGATACGCAGTATTTT
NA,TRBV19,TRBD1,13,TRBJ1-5,CASSIGGQQPQHF,TGTGCCAGTAGTATAGGGGGACAGCAGCCCCAGCATTTT
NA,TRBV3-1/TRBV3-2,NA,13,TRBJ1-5,CASSQDRDQPQHF,TGTGCCAGCAGCCAAGACAGGGACCAGCCCCAGCATTTT
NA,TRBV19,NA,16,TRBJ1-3,CASSIVREDRGNTIYF,TGTGCCAGTAGTATAGTTAGGGAAGATAGGGGAAACACCATATATTTT
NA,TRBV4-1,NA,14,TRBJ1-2,CASSQVVSNYGYTF,TGCGCCAGCAGCCAAGTGGTCAGCAACTATGGCTACACCTTC
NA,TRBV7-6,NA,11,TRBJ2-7,CASSVGREQYF,TGTGCCAGCAGCGTAGGACGGGAGCAGTACTTC
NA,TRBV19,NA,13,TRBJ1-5,CASSMIAEQPQHF,TGTGCCAGTAGTATGATCGCCGAACAGCCCCAGCATTTT
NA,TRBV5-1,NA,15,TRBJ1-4,CASSLIFATNEKLFF,TGCGCCAGCAGCCTTATTTTTGCAACTAATGAAAAACTGTTTTTT
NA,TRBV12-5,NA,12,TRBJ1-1,CASGLGGAEAFF,TGTGCTAGTGGTTTGGGAGGGGCTGAAGCTTTCTTT
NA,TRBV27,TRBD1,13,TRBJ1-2,CASSSRTGGASAF,TGTGCCAGCAGTTCCCGGACAGGGGGCGCCTCGGCCTTC
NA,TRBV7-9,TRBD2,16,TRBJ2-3,CASSLSSGGGTDTQYF,TGTGCCAGCAGCTTAAGTAGCGGGGGTGGGACAGATACGCAGTATTTT
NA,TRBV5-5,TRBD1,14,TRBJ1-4,CASSAGTGTKKLFF,TGTGCCAGCAGCGCCGGGACAGGGACGAAAAAACTGTTTTTT
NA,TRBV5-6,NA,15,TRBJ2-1,CASSSLGDRYNEQFF,TGTGCCAGCAGCTCGTTGGGAGACAGATACAATGAGCAGTTCTTC
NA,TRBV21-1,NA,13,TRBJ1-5,CASSKPEDQPQHF,TGTGCCAGCAGCAAACCGGAGGACCAGCCCCAGCATTTT
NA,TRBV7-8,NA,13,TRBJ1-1,CASSLSLPTEAFF,TGTGCCAGCAGCCTAAGCCTTCCCACTGAAGCTTTCTTT
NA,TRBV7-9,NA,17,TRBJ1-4,CASSPVSRRYHNEKLFF,TGTGCCAGCAGCCCCGTGTCTCGGAGATACCATAATGAAAAACTGTTTTTT
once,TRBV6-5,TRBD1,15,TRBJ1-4,CASRVTGGPNEKLFF,TGTGCCAGCAGGGTGACAGGGGGCCCTAATGAAAAACTGTTTTTT
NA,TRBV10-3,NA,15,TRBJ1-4,CAISEEGYSGEKLFF,TGTGCCATCAGTGAGGAAGGGTATTCAGGTGAAAAACTGTTTTTT
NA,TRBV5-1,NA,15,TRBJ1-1,CASSLYPQGNSEAFF,TGCGCCAGCAGCTTGTACCCCCAGGGGAACTCTGAAGCTTTCTTT
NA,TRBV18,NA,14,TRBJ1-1,CASSPATANTEAFF,TGTGCCAGCTCACCGGCTACAGCGAACACTGAAGCTTTCTTT
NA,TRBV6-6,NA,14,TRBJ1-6,CASSPTGPKAPLHF,TGTGCCAGCAGCCCGACAGGACCTAAGGCACCCCTCCACTTT
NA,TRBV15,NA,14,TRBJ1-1,CATSAGLRETEAFF,TGTGCCACCAGCGCGGGACTCCGGGAAACTGAAGCTTTCTTT
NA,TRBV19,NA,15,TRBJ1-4,CASSIPAAGGEKLFF,TGTGCCAGTAGTATTCCAGCGGCGGGAGGGGAAAAACTGTTTTTT
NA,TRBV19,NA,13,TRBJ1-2,CASTGSTNYGYTF,TGTGCCAGTACCGGCAGCACTAACTATGGCTACACCTTC
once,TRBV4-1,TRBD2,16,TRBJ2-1,CASSQVPSGDYNEQFF,TGCGCCAGCAGCCAAGTGCCTAGCGGGGACTACAATGAGCAGTTCTTC